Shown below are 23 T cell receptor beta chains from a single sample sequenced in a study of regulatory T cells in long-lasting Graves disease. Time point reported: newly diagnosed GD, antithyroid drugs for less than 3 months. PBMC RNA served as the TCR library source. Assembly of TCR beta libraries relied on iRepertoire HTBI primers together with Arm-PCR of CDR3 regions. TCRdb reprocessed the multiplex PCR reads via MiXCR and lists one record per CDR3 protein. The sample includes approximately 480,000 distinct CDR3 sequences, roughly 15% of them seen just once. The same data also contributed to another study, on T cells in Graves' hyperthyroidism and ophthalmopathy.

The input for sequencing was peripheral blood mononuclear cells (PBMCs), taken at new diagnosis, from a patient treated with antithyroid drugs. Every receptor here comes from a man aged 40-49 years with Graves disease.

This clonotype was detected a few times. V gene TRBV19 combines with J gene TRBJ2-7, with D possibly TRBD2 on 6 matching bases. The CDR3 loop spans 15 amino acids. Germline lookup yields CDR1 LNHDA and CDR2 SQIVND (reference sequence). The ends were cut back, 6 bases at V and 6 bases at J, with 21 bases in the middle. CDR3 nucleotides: TGTGCCAGTAGCCTCCGGGGGTCCGAGGGGAGCGAGCAGTACTTC. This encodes CASSLRGSEGSEQYF.

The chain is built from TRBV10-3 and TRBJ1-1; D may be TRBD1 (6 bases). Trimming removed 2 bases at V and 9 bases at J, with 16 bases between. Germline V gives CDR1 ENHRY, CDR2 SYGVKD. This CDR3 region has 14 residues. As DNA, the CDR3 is TGTGCCATCAGTGAGGGTGGGACAAGATTACAAGCTTTCTTT. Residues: CAISEGGTRLQAFF.

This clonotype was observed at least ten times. CDR3 bases: TGTGCCAGCAGCCAAGTATGGGACACCGGGGAGCTGTTTTTT. The encoded protein is CASSQVWDTGELFF. The rearrangement uses TRBV3-1 and TRBJ2-2; D ambiguous. This CDR3 has 14 amino acids. V was shortened by 1 base and J by 3 bases, with 6 bases between the two germline ends. Germline CDR1 and CDR2: LGHDT and YNNKEL (reference sequence). Complete variable domain (other parts from reference TRBV3-1 and TRBJ2-2): DTAVSQTPKYLVTQMGNDKSIKCEQNLGHDTMYWYKQDSKKFLKIMFSYNNKELIINETVPNRFSPKSPDKAHLNLHINSLELGDSAVYFCASSQVWDTGELFFGEGSRLTVL.

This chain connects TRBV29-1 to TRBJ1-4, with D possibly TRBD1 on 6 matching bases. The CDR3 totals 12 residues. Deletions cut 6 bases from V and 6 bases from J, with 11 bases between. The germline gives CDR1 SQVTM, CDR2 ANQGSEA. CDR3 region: CSVSSGDEKLFF. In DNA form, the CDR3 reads TGCAGCGTGAGTTCAGGGGATGAAAAACTGTTTTTT.

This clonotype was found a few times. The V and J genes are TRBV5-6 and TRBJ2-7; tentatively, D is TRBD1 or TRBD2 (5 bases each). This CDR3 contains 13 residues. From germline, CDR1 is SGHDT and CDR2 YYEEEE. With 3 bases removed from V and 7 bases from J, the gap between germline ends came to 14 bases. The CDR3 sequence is CASSWGTRGEQYF. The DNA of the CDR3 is TGTGCCAGCAGCTGGGGGACGAGAGGGGAGCAGTACTTC.

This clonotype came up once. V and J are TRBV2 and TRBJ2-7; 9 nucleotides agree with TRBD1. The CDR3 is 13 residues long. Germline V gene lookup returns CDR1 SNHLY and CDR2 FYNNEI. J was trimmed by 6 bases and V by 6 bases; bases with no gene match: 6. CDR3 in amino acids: CASRGQGYSEQYF. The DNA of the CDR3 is TGTGCCAGCAGAGGACAGGGGTATAGCGAGCAGTACTTC.

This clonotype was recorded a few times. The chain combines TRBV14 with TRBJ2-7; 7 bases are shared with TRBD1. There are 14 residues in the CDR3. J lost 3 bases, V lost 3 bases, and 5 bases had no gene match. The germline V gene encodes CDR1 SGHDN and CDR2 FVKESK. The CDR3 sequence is CASSHAGQVYEQYF. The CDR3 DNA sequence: TGTGCCAGCAGCCATGCAGGACAGGTCTACGAGCAGTACTTC. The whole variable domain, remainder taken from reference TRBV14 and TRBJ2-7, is EAGVTQFPSHSVIEKGQTVTLRCDPISGHDNLYWYRRVMGKEIKFLLHFVKESKQDESGMPNNRFLAERTGGTYSTLKVQPAELEDSGVYFCASSHAGQVYEQYFGPGTRLTVT.

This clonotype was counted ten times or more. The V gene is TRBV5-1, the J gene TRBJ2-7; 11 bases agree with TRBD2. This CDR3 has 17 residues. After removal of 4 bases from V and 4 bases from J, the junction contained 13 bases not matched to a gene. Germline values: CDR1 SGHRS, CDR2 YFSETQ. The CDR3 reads CASSPGLAGLPQYEQYF. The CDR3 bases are TGCGCCAGCAGCCCCGGACTAGCGGGCCTCCCACAGTACGAGCAGTACTTC.

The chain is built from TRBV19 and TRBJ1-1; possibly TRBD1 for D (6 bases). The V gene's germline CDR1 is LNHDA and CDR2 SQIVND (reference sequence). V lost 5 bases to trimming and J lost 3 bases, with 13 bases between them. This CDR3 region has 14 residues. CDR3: CASSPGQPYTEAFF. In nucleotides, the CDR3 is TGTGCCAGTAGTCCAGGACAGCCCTACACTGAAGCTTTCTTT.

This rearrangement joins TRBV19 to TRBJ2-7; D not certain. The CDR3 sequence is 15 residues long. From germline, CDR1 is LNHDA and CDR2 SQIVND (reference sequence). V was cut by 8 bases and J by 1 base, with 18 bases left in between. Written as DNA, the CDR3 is TGTGCCAGTCCCCGAAAGACCCGAAAGTCCTACGAGCAGTACTTC. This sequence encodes CASPRKTRKSYEQYF.

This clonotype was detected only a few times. The CDR3 DNA follows: TGTGCCAGCAGCTTACTCTCGGGTTGGAATGAGCAGTTCTTC. This sequence encodes CASSLLSGWNEQFF. V and J are TRBV7-8 and TRBJ2-1; no clear D. V lost 2 bases to trimming and J lost 7 bases, with 12 bases between them. The germline gives CDR1 SGHVS, CDR2 FQNEAQ. The CDR3 extends over 14 amino acids.

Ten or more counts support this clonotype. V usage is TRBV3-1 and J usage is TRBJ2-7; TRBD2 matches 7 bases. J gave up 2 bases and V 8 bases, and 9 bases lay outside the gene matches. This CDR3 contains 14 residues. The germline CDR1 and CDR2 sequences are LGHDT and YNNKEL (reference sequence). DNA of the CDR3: TGTGCCAGCTCCAAGGCTAGCGGAGCCTACGAGCAGTACTTC. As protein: CASSKASGAYEQYF.

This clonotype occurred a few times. The CDR3 protein is CASSLGQSSNQPQHF. The CDR3 DNA is TGCGCCAGCAGCCTCGGACAGAGTAGCAATCAGCCCCAGCATTTT. The rearrangement joins TRBV4-1 to TRBJ1-5, with a possible D match to TRBD1 (6 bases). The germline CDR1 and CDR2 sequences are MGHRA and YSYEKL. The CDR3 length is 15 residues. V gave up 4 bases and J gave up 0 bases, with 10 bases separating them.

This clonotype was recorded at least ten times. The CDR3 coding sequence is TGTGCCAGCAGTCCCCTACAGGGGAGGGCTGAAGCTTTCTTT. Protein sequence: CASSPLQGRAEAFF. The rearrangement links TRBV12-3 or TRBV12-4 to TRBJ1-1; 7 bases are shared with TRBD1. The V gene end was trimmed by 5 bases and the J gene end by 6 bases; junction bases not matched to a gene: 9. The length of the CDR3 is 14 residues.

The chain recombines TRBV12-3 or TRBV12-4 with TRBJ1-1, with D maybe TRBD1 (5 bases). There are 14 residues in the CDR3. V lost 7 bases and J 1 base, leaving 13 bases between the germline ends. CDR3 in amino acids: CASTPGLQNTEAFF. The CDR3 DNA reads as TGTGCCAGCACCCCGGGACTCCAGAACACTGAAGCTTTCTTT.

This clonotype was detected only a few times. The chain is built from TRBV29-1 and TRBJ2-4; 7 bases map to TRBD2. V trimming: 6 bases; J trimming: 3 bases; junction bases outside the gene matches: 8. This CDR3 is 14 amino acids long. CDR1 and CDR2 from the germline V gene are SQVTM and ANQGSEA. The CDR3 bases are TGCAGCGTCGGGGGGATGCTAGACAAAAACATTCAGTACTTC. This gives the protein CSVGGMLDKNIQYF. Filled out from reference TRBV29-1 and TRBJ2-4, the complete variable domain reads SAVISQKPSRDICQRGTSLTIQCQVDSQVTMMFWYRQQPGQSLTLIATANQGSEATYESGFVIDKFPISRPNLTFSTLTVSNMSPEDSSIYLCSVGGMLDKNIQYFGAGTRLSVL.

The CDR3 here is CASSPRTSGNTGELFF. CDR3 DNA: TGTGCCAGCAGCCCCCGGACTAGCGGTAACACCGGGGAGCTGTTTTTT. This chain links TRBV6-2 or TRBV6-3 with TRBJ2-2; 10 nucleotides line up with TRBD2. The length of the CDR3 is 16 residues. Germline CDR1 and CDR2: MNHEY and SVGEGT. J gave up 2 bases and V 6 bases, and 6 bases lay outside the gene matches.

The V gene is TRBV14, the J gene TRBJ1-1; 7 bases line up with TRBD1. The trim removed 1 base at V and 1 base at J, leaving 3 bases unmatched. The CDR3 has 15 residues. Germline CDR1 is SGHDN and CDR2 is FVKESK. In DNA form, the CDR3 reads TGTGCCAGCAGCCAAGTAACAGGGGCGAACACTGAAGCTTTCTTT. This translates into CASSQVTGANTEAFF.

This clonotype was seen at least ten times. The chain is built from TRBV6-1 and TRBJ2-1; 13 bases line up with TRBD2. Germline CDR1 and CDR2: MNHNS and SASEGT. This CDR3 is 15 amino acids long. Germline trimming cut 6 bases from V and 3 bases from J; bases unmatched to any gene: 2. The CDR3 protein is CASRWTSGGYNEQFF. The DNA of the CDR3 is TGTGCCAGCAGATGGACTAGCGGGGGCTACAATGAGCAGTTCTTC.

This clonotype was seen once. The CDR3 region has the DNA TGCAGTGCTAGTGGGGCAATCACAGATACGCAGTATTTT. Translation gives CSASGAITDTQYF. This rearrangement joins TRBV20-1 to TRBJ2-3; a possible D gene is TRBD1 (5 bases). Germline V gene lookup returns CDR1 DFQATT and CDR2 SNEGSKA (reference sequence). Between the trimmed V and J ends, which lost 3 bases and 2 bases, there was a span of 9 bases. The CDR3 sequence is 13 residues long.

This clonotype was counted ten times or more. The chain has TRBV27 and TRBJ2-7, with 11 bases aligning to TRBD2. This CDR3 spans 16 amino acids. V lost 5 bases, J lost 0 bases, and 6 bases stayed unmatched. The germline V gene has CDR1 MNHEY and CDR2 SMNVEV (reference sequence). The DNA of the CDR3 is TGTGCCAGCAGTATCGGGACTAGCGGACTCTCCTACGAGCAGTACTTC. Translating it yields CASSIGTSGLSYEQYF.

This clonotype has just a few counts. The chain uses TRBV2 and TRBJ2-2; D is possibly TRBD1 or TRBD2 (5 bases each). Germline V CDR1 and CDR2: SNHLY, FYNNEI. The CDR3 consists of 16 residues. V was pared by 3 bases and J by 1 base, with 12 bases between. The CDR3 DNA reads TGTGCCAGCAGTGAGTCCCCGGGACGGAACACCGGGGAGCTGTTTTTT. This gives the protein CASSESPGRNTGELFF.

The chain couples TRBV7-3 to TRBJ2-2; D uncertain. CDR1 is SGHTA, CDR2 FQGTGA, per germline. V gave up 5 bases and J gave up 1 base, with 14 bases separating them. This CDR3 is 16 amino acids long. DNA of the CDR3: TGTGCCAGCAGCGAAAAGAGACATATGAACACCGGGGAGCTGTTTTTT. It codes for CASSEKRHMNTGELFF.